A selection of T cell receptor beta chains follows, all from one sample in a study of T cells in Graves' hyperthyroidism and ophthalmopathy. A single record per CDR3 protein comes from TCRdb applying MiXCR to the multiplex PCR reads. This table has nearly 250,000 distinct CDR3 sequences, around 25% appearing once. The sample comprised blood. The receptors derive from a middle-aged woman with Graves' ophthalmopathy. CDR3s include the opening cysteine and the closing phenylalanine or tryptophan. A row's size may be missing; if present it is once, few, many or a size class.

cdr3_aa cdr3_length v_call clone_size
CASSHDNRVPSGEQYF 16 TRBV4-2 many
CSVYAGQGNGYTF 13 TRBV29-1 -
CASSASLLRQLNQPQHF 17 TRBV6-1 -
CSAHGGAQETQYF 13 TRBV20-1 many
CASSLREGNTEAFF 14 TRBV27 many
CASSEEGGLYYEQYF 15 TRBV2 many
CASSSGGRADTQYF 14 TRBV11-2 many
CASSYSGSNTEAFF 14 TRBV6-2/TRBV6-3 many
CASTRGVQDYGYTF 14 TRBV7-2 -
CASSFSAGGPRETQYF 16 TRBV27 -
CASSGAFSTDTQYF 14 TRBV6-1 many
CASSGLAGWGEQYF 14 TRBV6-1 -
CASLTLPGQGAREQYF 16 TRBV6-1 -
CASSQYSSYEQYF 13 TRBV3-1 many
CASSLEGNTIYF 12 TRBV28 many
CASSLGEKYEQYF 13 TRBV12-3/TRBV12-4 -
CASSSRWGKGGTYEQYF 17 TRBV28 many
CATSSGDIQYF 11 TRBV24-1 many
CASSEGTGSSYEQYF 15 TRBV6-1 -
CASSLGLRDYLYEQYF 16 TRBV7-8 many
CASSRDSGNQPQHF 14 TRBV6-5 -
CASSLSRGLNGYTF 14 TRBV6-5 few
CASSAVGLAGIYEQYF 16 TRBV6-1 many
CASSPGPKSETQYF 14 TRBV9 many
CASRVGGIAYEQYF 14 TRBV2 many
CASSQSRANEQYF 13 TRBV3-1 many
CASRPPGREQAGYTF 15 TRBV6-1 few
CASNEQGPEQYF 12 TRBV28 many
CASSFDFGNYGYTF 14 TRBV5-4 -
CASSLGGYTYEQYF 14 TRBV7-2 once
CASSFRGGRQPQPF 14 TRBV28 -
CASSDSVNTEAFF 13 TRBV12-3/TRBV12-4 many
CASSLGVASSYEQYF 15 TRBV7-3 -
CASSSHSGRIEQYF 14 TRBV28 -
CSAWPGQGPYEQYF 14 TRBV29-1 many
CASSQDLASGADQETQYF 18 TRBV4-2 few
CASSPRGLPYEQYF 14 TRBV6-5 many
CASSPLAEGRGYEQYF 16 TRBV28 many
CASSRAGGPSYEQYF 15 TRBV6-1 -
CASSLQGPPVLETQYF 16 TRBV28 many
CASSPPVRQGDYGYTF 16 TRBV18 -
CATWRQGAGNTIYF 14 TRBV6-1 -